One sample yielded the 5 T cell receptor beta chains listed below, sequenced in a study of T cell repertoires in cytomegalovirus infection (dated 2019 in TCRdb). The sequencing machine was an Illumina HiSeq 1500. TCRdb took the public reads, trimmed them with fastp at Q25, ran MiXCR for clone calling and kept in-frame beta chains. All rows with the same CDR3 protein become a single entry with the most common DNA and genes. The sample profile shows around 260,000 distinct CDR3 sequences; around 8.7% of them were found once. Less than 15% of the sample belongs to the ten largest clones. The sequencing input was PBMCs. The receptor set was obtained from a human donor in good health (CMV status not recorded). Some clones in this sample may be carry-over from other donors' samples.

This clonotype was picked up many times. The rearrangement links TRBV7-2 to TRBJ2-3; no clear D gene. This CDR3 spans 13 amino acids. Germline CDR1 is SGHTA and CDR2 is FQGNSA. Trimming took off 5 bases at V and 5 bases at J, with 11 bases between the two ends. CDR3 in DNA: TGTGCCAGCAGCAGCCGTCCCGGAGATACGCAGTATTTT. Amino acids: CASSSRPGDTQYF.

There are many counts of this clonotype. V and J are TRBV7-2 and TRBJ2-2; D is ambiguous. With 7 bases removed from V and 7 bases from J, the gap between germline ends came to 16 bases. Germline CDR1 reads SGHTA; CDR2 reads FQGNSA. This CDR3 has 14 residues. The CDR3 DNA reads as TGTGCCAGCACAAACGGGCCGAACGGCGGGGAGCTGTTTTTT. Translation: CASTNGPNGGELFF.

This clonotype was counted many times. This rearrangement joins TRBV28 to TRBJ1-2, with D maybe TRBD1 (5 bases). Germline V CDR1 and CDR2: MDHEN, SYDVKM. Trimming took 4 bases from V and 2 from J, leaving 17 bases between them. The CDR3 is made up of 16 amino acids. DNA of the CDR3: TGTGCCAGCAGTTCCCGCTCGACCAGGGCGAACTATGGCTACACCTTC. Protein sequence: CASSSRSTRANYGYTF.

Ten or more counts support this clonotype. The chain uses TRBV7-2 and TRBJ2-1, with D possibly matching TRBD2 (7 bases). Germline values: CDR1 SGHTA, CDR2 FQGNSA. V was pared by 6 bases and J by 6 bases, with 18 bases between. The CDR3 length is 15 residues. CDR3 residues: CASSLGGGAPNEQFF. The CDR3 region has the DNA TGTGCCAGCAGTCTAGGGGGGGGGGCTCCCAATGAGCAGTTCTTC.

The sample holds many counts of this clonotype. The CDR3 loop is CASSPRTGGMNSPLHF. For the CDR3, the DNA is TGTGCCAGCAGCCCTAGGACAGGGGGCATGAATTCACCCCTCCACTTT. This chain joins TRBV7-8 and TRBJ1-6; 11 bases align to TRBD1. V shed 5 bases and J 7 bases; nucleotides not matched to a gene: 7. The germline CDR1 and CDR2 sequences are SGHVS and FQNEAQ. The CDR3 extends over 16 amino acids.